Shown below are 14 T cell receptor beta chains from a single sample sequenced in a study of cytomegalovirus exposure and HLA in healthy donors. In the PCR, 60 Vbeta and 13 Jbeta primers were used. Generated by immunoSEQ multiplex PCR, the TCRdb table keeps only in-frame clones and is missing some. The sample yields 110,000 to 150,000 clones, 76% seen once. What was sequenced was PBMCs. These receptors were obtained from a man aged 18-30 years in good health and CMV-seronegative.

The V and J genes are TRBV30 and TRBJ1-5, with 8 positions matching TRBD1. The germline CDR1 and CDR2 sequences are GTSNPN and SVGIG (reference sequence). Trimming took 0 bases from V and 3 from J; bases not matched to a gene: 4. This CDR3 contains 15 residues. The CDR3 sequence: CAWSVQGGTNQPQHF. The CDR3 DNA reads as TGTGCCTGGAGTGTACAGGGGGGTACCAATCAGCCCCAGCATTTT.

This chain joins TRBV30 and TRBJ2-3, with 7 bases fitting TRBD1. The V gene end was trimmed by 4 bases and the J gene end by 1 base; junction bases not matched to a gene: 5. The CDR3 has 14 amino acids. Germline V gene lookup returns CDR1 GTSNPN and CDR2 SVGIG (reference sequence). Here the CDR3 reads CAWIGQGGTDTQYF. The CDR3 region has the DNA TGTGCCTGGATCGGGCAGGGGGGCACAGATACGCAGTATTTT.

This clone was detected a few times. This chain joins TRBV5-1 and TRBJ1-1; D is unclear. Germline CDR1 is SGHRS and CDR2 is YFSETQ. Trimming left V 0 bases short and J 5 bases short, with 20 bases between. The CDR3 contains 17 residues. This chain's CDR3 is CASSLGIYWARGTEAFF. As DNA, the CDR3 is TGCGCCAGCAGCTTGGGTATCTATTGGGCACGGGGAACTGAAGCTTTCTTT.

This clone came up once. The chain employs TRBV6-6 and TRBJ1-2; D call uncertain. The CDR3 contains 15 residues. Per germline, CDR1 MNHNY and CDR2 SVGAGI (reference sequence). V lost 2 bases and J lost 1, with 11 bases in between. Here the CDR3 reads CASSYEGSHNYGYTF. The DNA for the CDR3 is TGTGCCAGCAGTTACGAGGGCAGCCATAACTATGGCTACACCTTC.

V usage is TRBV6-5 and J usage is TRBJ1-6, with unresolved D. The germline V and J ends were trimmed by 6 bases and 7 bases, with 4 bases remaining between them. CDR1 is MNHEY, CDR2 SVGAGI, per germline. The CDR3 totals 11 residues. CDR3 residues: CASRQNSPLHF. CDR3 DNA: TGTGCCAGCAGACAGAATTCACCCCTCCACTTT.

In DNA, the CDR3 is TGTGCCAGCAGTCTTGACCCCCCGACAGTCTATGGCTACACCTTC. This encodes CASSLDPPTVYGYTF. The rearrangement joins TRBV27 to TRBJ1-2, with a possible D match to TRBD1 (5 bases). V was trimmed by 5 bases and J by 4 bases, leaving 17 bases between them. The CDR3 is 15 residues long. In germline, CDR1 is MNHEY, CDR2 SMNVEV (reference sequence).

This CDR3 reads CASSLVGGAIDTQYF. CDR3 coding DNA: TGCGCCAGCAGCTTGGTTGGGGGGGCCATAGATACGCAGTATTTT. The V gene is TRBV5-1, the J gene TRBJ2-3; perhaps TRBD2 as D (7 bases). V gave up 0 bases and J gave up 5 bases, with 13 bases separating them. The CDR3 runs to 15 residues. Germline V CDR1 and CDR2: SGHRS, YFSETQ.

The chain combines TRBV6-5 with TRBJ1-2; TRBD1 might be the D (5 bases). V was clipped by 7 bases and J by 6 bases, with 12 bases between them. Germline V CDR1 and CDR2: MNHEY, SVGAGI. The CDR3 loop spans 12 amino acids. Here the CDR3 DNA reads TGTGCCAGCACCTCCCAGGGCCATGGCTACACCTTC. Its protein product is CASTSQGHGYTF.

This chain uses TRBV14 with TRBJ2-7, with TRBD2 matching over 8 bases. Germline V gene data show CDR1 as SGHDN and CDR2 as FVKESK. The CDR3 runs to 14 residues. With V trimmed by 3 bases and J by 3 bases, 4 bases remained unmatched. CDR3 nucleotides: TGTGCCAGCAGCCACGCGGGGGGCGGCTACGAGCAGTACTTC. This translates into CASSHAGGGYEQYF.

The rearrangement joins TRBV7-2 to TRBJ2-1; 10 bases line up with TRBD2. Trimming took 5 bases from V and 3 from J; bases not matched to a gene: 4. The CDR3 loop spans 15 amino acids. Germline V gene data show CDR1 as SGHTA and CDR2 as FQGNSA. The CDR3, as DNA: TGTGCCAGCAGCCCTAGCGGGGGCGTCTACAATGAGCAGTTCTTC. Translating gives CASSPSGGVYNEQFF.

Worth noting for this clone: Different DNA sequences within this sample yield the same CDR3. This sequence joins TRBV9 and TRBJ1-1; D perhaps matches TRBD1 (5 bases). The V end lost 3 bases, the J end lost 11 bases, and 20 bases lay between the germline ends. The CDR3 consists of 14 residues. CDR1 and CDR2 from the germline V gene are SGDLS and YYNGEE. The CDR3 loop is CASSATGVSTGAFF. The CDR3 DNA reads as TGTGCCAGCAGCGCTACGGGGGTTTCTACGGGGGCTTTCTTT.

J is TRBJ2-5 and V is TRBV10-2, with D possibly TRBD1 on 6 matching bases. Germline CDR1 reads WSHSY; CDR2 reads SAAADI. CDR3 size: 14 residues. V lost 1 base and J lost 5, with 11 bases in between. The CDR3 nucleotides read TGCGCCAGCAGTGAGTTACAACAGGGCGAGACCCAGTACTTC. Its translation: CASSELQQGETQYF.

The CDR3 sequence: CASRPTGDRSYEQYF. CDR3 DNA sequence: TGCGCCAGCAGACCAACAGGGGATCGTTCCTACGAGCAGTACTTC. This chain uses TRBV4-1 with TRBJ2-7; 7 bases align to TRBD1. The ends lost 6 bases at V and 1 base at J; junction bases unmatched: 9. There are 15 residues in the CDR3. Per the germline V gene, CDR1 is MGHRA and CDR2 is YSYEKL.

On this clone itself: The junction departs from the called germline gene at one end, perhaps through a read error. This sequence joins TRBV7-9 and TRBJ2-7; possible D gene TRBD2, 5 bases. The CDR3 extends over 15 amino acids. Germline values: CDR1 SEHNR, CDR2 FQNEAQ (reference sequence). The DNA for the CDR3 is TGTGCCAGCAGCTTAGTGGGAGTCAGTTCCTCCGAGCAGTACTTC. Translating it yields CASSLVGVSSSEQYF.